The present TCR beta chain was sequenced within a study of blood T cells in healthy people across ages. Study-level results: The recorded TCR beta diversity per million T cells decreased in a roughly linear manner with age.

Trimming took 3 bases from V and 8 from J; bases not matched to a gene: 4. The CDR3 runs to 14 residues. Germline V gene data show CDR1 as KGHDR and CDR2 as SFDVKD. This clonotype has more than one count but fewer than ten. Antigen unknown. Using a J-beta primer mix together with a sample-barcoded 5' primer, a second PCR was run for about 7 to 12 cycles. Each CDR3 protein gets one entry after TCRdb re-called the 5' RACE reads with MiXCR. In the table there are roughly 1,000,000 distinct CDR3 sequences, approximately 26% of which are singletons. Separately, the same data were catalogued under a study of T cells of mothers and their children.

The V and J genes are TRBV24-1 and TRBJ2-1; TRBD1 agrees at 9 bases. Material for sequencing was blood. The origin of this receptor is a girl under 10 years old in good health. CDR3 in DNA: TGTGCCACCAGTGATGAAACAGGGGGCTATGAGCAGTTCTTC. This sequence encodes CATSDETGGYEQFF.